This TCR beta chain was sequenced during a study of blood T cell repertoires in COVID-19. Study-wide context: Both acute and convalescent COVID-19 samples were obtained from the United States, Italy and Spain.

The V gene's germline CDR1 is MDHEN and CDR2 SYDVKM. Germline trimming cut 4 bases from V and 7 bases from J; bases unmatched to any gene: 11. The CDR3 is made up of 15 amino acids. The study recruited exposed participants who had met a COVID-19 case within 2 weeks before entry. Per the original methods: Amplification of reference gene primers was used by the study to estimate nucleated cell counts. TCRdb's table, derived via immunoSEQ multiplex PCR, lists solely in-frame clones and lacks some. V and J calls and clone size are copied from that table; D and trimming were computed from the DNA. This table holds fewer than 400,000 clones, about 85% found once.

The chain has TRBV28 and TRBJ1-2, with TRBD1 matching over 8 bases. The receptor was isolated from a woman aged 30 to 39 who had been exposed to COVID-19. The sequenced sample was PBMCs or T cells enriched from blood (not recorded which). CDR3 loop: CASSSVGQGFAGYTF. The CDR3 DNA is TGTGCCAGCAGTTCCGTCGGACAGGGCTTCGCTGGCTACACCTTC.